The T cell receptor (beta chain) described here comes from a study of OX40 agonist ivuxolimab in advanced cancers. In the study overall: Patients enrolled in dose escalation were diagnosed with hepatocellular carcinoma, melanoma, renal cell or head and neck cancer. Study-wide results and limits: The mean number of expanded clones was higher in CD8+ T cells than in CD4+.

V gave up 8 bases and J gave up 5 bases; unmatched junction bases: 5. The V gene's germline CDR1 is SGDLS and CDR2 YYNGEE. CDR3 length: 13 amino acids. Sequenced by immunoSEQ multiplex PCR; TCRdb stores in-frame clones only, minus some. The sample contains fewer than 65,000 clones, around 74% of which appear only once. This clone was observed once. Its target is unknown. This receptor was taken from an adult with an advanced solid tumor such as melanoma, head and neck, liver or kidney cancer. This chain links TRBV9 with TRBJ2-3; 10 nucleotides match TRBD1. This material consisted of CD4+ or CD8+ T cells sorted from blood, taken in a trial of the OX40 agonist ivuxolimab. The CDR3 DNA follows: TGTGCCAGTGACAGGGGGCCGGGAGATACGCAGTATTTT. This sequence encodes CASDRGPGDTQYF.